A selection of T cell receptor beta chains follows, all from one sample in a study of blood T cell repertoires in COVID-19. Measured with immunoSEQ multiplex PCR; TCRdb has only the in-frame clones, and not every one. The profile shows about 110,000 clones, roughly 84% of them singletons. The sequencing input was peripheral blood. These receptors all come from a man in his forties with acute or convalescent COVID-19. The CDR3 runs from the conserved cysteine through the conserved F or W. Fields, in order: J gene, clone size, V gene, D gene, CDR3 DNA, CDR3 protein. The D gene is left open where the match is weak. Rows give clone size only sometimes, using once, few, many, or a class for an expanded clone.

>TRBJ1-4|NA|TRBV10-3|TRBD1
TGTGCCATCAGTGAGGTACAGGGGAAGAATGAAAAACTGTTTTTT
CAISEVQGKNEKLFF
>TRBJ2-1|NA|TRBV5-1|NA
TGCGCCAGCAGCCTGGAACTCAAGAGCTCCTACAATGAGCAGTTCTTC
CASSLELKSSYNEQFF
>TRBJ1-1|NA|TRBV27|TRBD1
TGTGCCAGCAGTTTTTGGGGGACAGGGCGAACTGAAGCTTTCTTT
CASSFWGTGRTEAFF
>TRBJ1-5|NA|TRBV7-8|NA
TGTGCCAGCAGCTTAAATCCGAGGCAGCCCCAGCATTTT
CASSLNPRQPQHF
>TRBJ1-6|NA|TRBV5-6|NA
TGTGCCAGCAGCTTCTACAGGGTCCTGGGAACTTCACCCCTCCACTTT
CASSFYRVLGTSPLHF
>TRBJ1-4|NA|TRBV5-1|TRBD1
TGCGCCAGCAGCTTGGCGGCGGACAGGGGAGGAAAACTGTTTTTT
CASSLAADRGGKLFF
>TRBJ2-7|NA|TRBV7-8|NA
TGTGCCAGCAGCACATCTAGCTCCTACGAGCAGTACTTC
CASSTSSSYEQYF
>TRBJ1-3|NA|TRBV18|TRBD1
TGTGCCAGCTCTCCTAACAGGGGCCCTGGAAACACCATATATTTT
CASSPNRGPGNTIYF
>TRBJ1-2|NA|TRBV9|NA
TGTGCCAGCGGGGAGAACTATGGCTACACCTTC
CASGENYGYTF
>TRBJ1-6|NA|TRBV5-4|TRBD1
TGTGCCAGCAGCCGGGACAGGGGGCAATCACCCCTCCACTTT
CASSRDRGQSPLHF
>TRBJ1-6|few|TRBV11-2|NA
TGTGCCAGCAGCTCCGACAACCGTCATAATTCACCCCTCCACTTT
CASSSDNRHNSPLHF
>TRBJ2-7|once|TRBV27|TRBD1
TGTGCCAGCAGTTTATCACCCGGGACAGGAACCTACGAGCAGTACTTC
CASSLSPGTGTYEQYF
>TRBJ1-2|few|TRBV28|TRBD1
TGTGCCAGCAGTCCACCCCCGGGACAGACCTATGGCTACACCTTC
CASSPPPGQTYGYTF
>TRBJ2-5|once|TRBV30|TRBD2
TGTGCCTGGAGTGTGACTAGCGGGAGCGGGACCCAGTACTTC
CAWSVTSGSGTQYF
>TRBJ1-1|NA|TRBV4-3|NA
TGCGCCAGCAGCCCCGAAGCCCTGGCGGTTGAAGCTTTCTTT
CASSPEALAVEAFF
>TRBJ2-5|NA|TRBV5-1|NA
NA
CASSLGGQVSLETQYF
>TRBJ1-2|NA|TRBV9|TRBD1
TGTGCCAGCAGCGTAGGGGACAGGGGGTCTGGCTACACCTTC
CASSVGDRGSGYTF
>TRBJ2-7|NA|TRBV14|TRBD2
TGTGCCAGCAGACTTAGCGGGGGGACCAGCGAGCAGTACTTC
CASRLSGGTSEQYF
>TRBJ2-7|few|TRBV7-2|NA
TGTGCCAGCAGCTTTGAGTACGAGCAGTACTTC
CASSFEYEQYF
>TRBJ1-5|NA|TRBV6-6|NA
TGTGCCAGCACCATACAGGGAATAAGCAATCAGCCCCAGCATTTT
CASTIQGISNQPQHF
>TRBJ1-5|NA|TRBV6-6|NA
TGTGCCAGCAGTCCGGTCAGGGCGGATCAGCCCCAGCATTTT
CASSPVRADQPQHF
>TRBJ2-5|NA|TRBV5-6|TRBD2
TGTGCCAGCAGCTTGAGACTAGCGGGAATTGAGACCCAGTACTTC
CASSLRLAGIETQYF
>TRBJ1-1|NA|TRBV2|NA
TGTGCCAGCAGTGTGAGGAGGGGAAATACTGAAGCTTTCTTT
CASSVRRGNTEAFF
>TRBJ2-1|NA|TRBV2|NA
TGTGCCAGCAGTGGTATAAATGAGCAGTTCTTC
CASSGINEQFF
>TRBJ1-4|NA|TRBV5-1|NA
TGCGCCAGCAGGGCTACAGGGTCCATTGGGGAAAAACTGTTTTTT
CASRATGSIGEKLFF
>TRBJ1-6|NA|TRBV4-3|TRBD1
TGCGCCAGCAGCCAAGATATGGACAGGGACTCACCCCTCCACTTT
CASSQDMDRDSPLHF
>TRBJ2-1|NA|TRBV5-1|NA
TGCGCCAGCGCCTTTGGGGCCTCAGTAAATGAGCAGTTCTTC
CASAFGASVNEQFF
>TRBJ2-5|NA|TRBV5-4|TRBD1
TGTGCCAGCGTCCGGGACAGGGGGAACGCCGAGACCCAGTACTTC
CASVRDRGNAETQYF
>TRBJ1-5|NA|TRBV6-6|NA
TGTGCCAGCCGGGGTAGCAATCAGCCCCAGCATTTT
CASRGSNQPQHF
>TRBJ2-7|few|TRBV18|NA
TGTGCCAGCTCTTACTCCTACGAGCAGTACTTC
CASSYSYEQYF
>TRBJ2-7|NA|TRBV5-6|TRBD2
TGTGCCAGCAGCCTTGGACTAGCCAGGGACGAGCAGTACTTC
CASSLGLARDEQYF
>TRBJ2-5|once|TRBV3-1/TRBV3-2|TRBD2
TGTGCCAGCAGCCAACCCGGAAGGACTAGCGGGAGGGCCGGAGAGACCCAGTACTTC
CASSQPGRTSGRAGETQYF
>TRBJ2-3|NA|TRBV3-1/TRBV3-2|NA
TGTGCCAGCAGCCAAGATATAAGGGGAGGAAAGCAGTATTTT
CASSQDIRGGKQYF
>TRBJ1-1|NA|TRBV7-2|NA
TGTGCCAGCAGCGCAGGGAGGGGATTGAACACTGAAGCTTTCTTT
CASSAGRGLNTEAFF
>TRBJ2-1|once|TRBV4-2|TRBD2
TGTGCCAGCAGCCATACTAGCGGGACCGAGTCCAATGAGCAGTTCTTC
CASSHTSGTESNEQFF
>TRBJ1-6|NA|TRBV3-1/TRBV3-2|NA
TGTGCCAGCAGTCCTCGCGCGGGGGGCCAGAATTCACCCCTCCACTTT
CASSPRAGGQNSPLHF
>TRBJ2-2|NA|TRBV18|TRBD2
TGTGCCAGCTCATTCGGACTAGCGACTACGAACACCGGGGAGCTGTTTTTT
CASSFGLATTNTGELFF
>TRBJ2-7|NA|TRBV28|TRBD2
TGTGCCAGCAACGGGGGGGGTATCTACGAGCAGTACTTC
CASNGGGIYEQYF
>TRBJ2-3|NA|TRBV6-5|TRBD1
TGTGCCAGCAGTACCCGACAGGGATTGGTTGATACGCAGTATTTT
CASSTRQGLVDTQYF
>TRBJ1-2|NA|TRBV6-6|NA
TGTGCCAGCAGTTACGGGGCAACAACCCACTATGGCTACACCTTC
CASSYGATTHYGYTF
>TRBJ2-5|once|TRBV20-1|NA
TGCAGTGCTAGCGAAGAGACCCAGTACTTC
CSASEETQYF
>TRBJ1-2|NA|TRBV6-2/TRBV6-3|NA
TGTGCCAGCAGTTACTCGATCGGAGGCTCCTATGGCTACACCTTC
CASSYSIGGSYGYTF
>TRBJ1-1|NA|TRBV6-2/TRBV6-3|NA
TGTGCCAGCATCCCTGTTAGGAGGGGAAGGGAAACTGAAGCTTTCTTT
CASIPVRRGRETEAFF
>TRBJ1-3|NA|TRBV12-3/TRBV12-4|NA
TGTGCCAGCAGGTACAGGGGAAACACCATATATTTT
CASRYRGNTIYF
>TRBJ2-1|NA|TRBV21-1|NA
TGTGCCAGCAGGCTGGGGAGCTCCTACAATGAGCAGTTCTTC
CASRLGSSYNEQFF
>TRBJ2-3|NA|TRBV4-2|TRBD2
TGTGCCAGCAGCCAAGTACCTAGCGGGGATACAGATACGCAGTATTTT
CASSQVPSGDTDTQYF
>TRBJ1-1|NA|TRBV9|NA
TGTGCCAGCAGCGCAAAGGCGGGGGGGCGGAACACTGAAGCTTTCTTT
CASSAKAGGRNTEAFF
>TRBJ2-7|NA|TRBV6-2/TRBV6-3|NA
TGTGCCAGCAGTTACCTCCCAGGCGAGCAGTACTTC
CASSYLPGEQYF
>TRBJ2-7|NA|TRBV19|NA
TGTGCCAGTAGTATCGGGATTTGGGACGAGCAGTACTTC
CASSIGIWDEQYF
>TRBJ1-3|NA|TRBV21-1|NA
TGTGCCAGCAGCAAAACGGGGGGTATAGGAAACACCATATATTTT
CASSKTGGIGNTIYF
>TRBJ2-5|NA|TRBV14|TRBD2
TGTGCCAGCAGCCAAGATCGGAAAACGGGAGGCCCTGCAGAGACCCAGTACTTC
CASSQDRKTGGPAETQYF
>TRBJ1-2|NA|TRBV6-4|NA
TGTGCCAGCAGTGCCTCCGTTGATAGGGGCTCTGGCTACACCTTC
CASSASVDRGSGYTF
>TRBJ2-7|NA|TRBV13|TRBD2
TGTGCCAGCAGCCCTCGGGGCGCGGGAGGGGGGAAAGAGCAGTACTTC
CASSPRGAGGGKEQYF
>TRBJ1-1|NA|TRBV5-1|NA
TGCGCCAGCAGCTTCTTGAGACAGAGTATGAACACTGAAGCTTTCTTT
CASSFLRQSMNTEAFF
>TRBJ2-7|once|TRBV28|NA
TGTGCCAGCAGTCAACAGCCTTTTGTCTCCTACGAGCAGTACTTC
CASSQQPFVSYEQYF